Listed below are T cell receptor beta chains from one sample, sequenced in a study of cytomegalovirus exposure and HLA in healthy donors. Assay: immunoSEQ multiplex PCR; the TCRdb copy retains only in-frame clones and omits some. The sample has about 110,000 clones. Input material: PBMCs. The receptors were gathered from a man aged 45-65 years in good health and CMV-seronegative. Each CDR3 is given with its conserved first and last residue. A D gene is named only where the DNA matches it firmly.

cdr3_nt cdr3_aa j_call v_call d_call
TGTGCCAGCAGTTTAAGGCGCGGTGGAGGGCGGAACACTGAAGCTTTCTTT CASSLRRGGGRNTEAFF TRBJ1-1 TRBV27 .
TGTGCCAGCAGCTTAGGTCTGGAGGACGTTCAGTACTTC CASSLGLEDVQYF TRBJ2-4 TRBV7-6 .
TGTGCCAGCAGGCTACAGGGCTCGGGTAATGAAAAACTGTTTTTT CASRLQGSGNEKLFF TRBJ1-4 TRBV2 .
TGTGCCAGCAGTTTAACAACGATGCTAGACTATGGCTACACCTTC CASSLTTMLDYGYTF TRBJ1-2 TRBV27 .
TGTGCCATCAGTGTTGCTAGTGGGTCCCATGAGCAGTTCTTC CAISVASGSHEQFF TRBJ2-1 TRBV10-3 .
TGTGCCAGCACCACTCCTCGCGATGAGCAGTTCTTC CASTTPRDEQFF TRBJ2-1 TRBV6-1 .
TGCGCCAGCAGCCAAGGTTGGACAGGGACCTACGAGCAGTACTTC CASSQGWTGTYEQYF TRBJ2-7 TRBV4-1 TRBD1
TGCGCCAGCAGCTTGGATCGCGGGCGACTAGCGGGGGGCCAAGCCATAAACAATGAGCAGTTCTTC CASSLDRGRLAGGQAINNEQFF TRBJ2-1 TRBV5-1 TRBD2
TGTGCCAGCTCACAATGGACTGATCAGCCCCAGCATTTT CASSQWTDQPQHF TRBJ1-5 TRBV18 .
TGTGCCAGCAGTCAACACAGGACCGCGAACTATGGCTACACCTTC CASSQHRTANYGYTF TRBJ1-2 TRBV6-5 .
TGTGCCAGCTCACCTTCCGGACAGGGAATGAACACTGAAGCTTTCTTT CASSPSGQGMNTEAFF TRBJ1-1 TRBV18 TRBD1
TGTGCCAGCAGCCGGACTGACTATGGCTACACCTTC CASSRTDYGYTF TRBJ1-2 TRBV7-9 .
TGTGCCAGCAGCGTAAGGAGCTCCTACAATGAGCAGTTCTTC CASSVRSSYNEQFF TRBJ2-1 TRBV9 .
TGTGCCAGTAACACTGGAAACACCATATATTTT CASNTGNTIYF TRBJ1-3 TRBV19 .
TGCAGCGTTGTAGGGGCGGGAAAAGAGACCCAGTACTTC CSVVGAGKETQYF TRBJ2-5 TRBV29-1 .
TGTGCCAGCAGCCCCCGGTGGAATTCACCCCTCCACTTT CASSPRWNSPLHF TRBJ1-6 TRBV7-2 .
TGTGCCAGCGCCATACGGTGGAGCGCCTACGAGCAGTACTTC CASAIRWSAYEQYF TRBJ2-7 TRBV7-2 .
TGCAGCGTTGCCACAGGCTCCCTGAACACTGAAGCTTTCTTT CSVATGSLNTEAFF TRBJ1-1 TRBV29-1 .
TGTGCCAGTACCCCGACAGGGGGCCCGTACGAGCAGTACTTC CASTPTGGPYEQYF TRBJ2-7 TRBV19 TRBD1
TGTGCCAGCAGCCCCAGACAACAGGCAACTGGAAACACCATATATTTT CASSPRQQATGNTIYF TRBJ1-3 TRBV7-6 .
TGTGCCAGCAGCCAGCTCCGGGACGGTGCGGGGGGAAAACTGTTTTTT CASSQLRDGAGGKLFF TRBJ1-4 TRBV4-2 .
TGCAGCGTTGAAGCTGTGTACAATGAGCAGTTCTTC CSVEAVYNEQFF TRBJ2-1 TRBV29-1 .
TGTGCCAGCAGTCTATTCGGACTTAGCGCCTACGAGCAGTACTTC CASSLFGLSAYEQYF TRBJ2-7 TRBV6-5 .
TGCGCCAGCAGCCAAGAAATCCTAAGCAGGGGGCAAGGCTACACCTTC CASSQEILSRGQGYTF TRBJ1-2 TRBV4-1 TRBD1
TGCGCCAGCAGCTTGAACTCAATCATGAACACTGAAGCTTTCTTT CASSLNSIMNTEAFF TRBJ1-1 TRBV5-1 .
TGCAGCGTTACTCGAGACTTGAACACTGAAGCTTTCTTT CSVTRDLNTEAFF TRBJ1-1 TRBV29-1 .
TGTGCCAGCAGTTATGGGGCGGGGGACTATGGCTACACCTTC CASSYGAGDYGYTF TRBJ1-2 TRBV6-5 .
TGCGCCAGCAGCCAAGATCCCGGCAGGGCTAACTATGGCTACACCTTC CASSQDPGRANYGYTF TRBJ1-2 TRBV4-3 .
TGTGCCAGCAGCCAAGCGCGCCTGGGCTACACCTTC CASSQARLGYTF TRBJ1-2 TRBV4-2 .
TGCGCCAGCAGCCAACGGACAGTAACGAACACCGGGGAGCTGTTTTTT CASSQRTVTNTGELFF TRBJ2-2 TRBV4-3 .
TGCAGCGTTGATGCTAGGCTAGCGGGGGACAATGAGCAGTTCTTC CSVDARLAGDNEQFF TRBJ2-1 TRBV29-1 TRBD2
TGTGCCAGCAGCTTAACGGGGGGGAGCGCCGGGGAGCTGTTTTTT CASSLTGGSAGELFF TRBJ2-2 TRBV7-3 TRBD2
TGTGCCAGCAGCGTAGCGGGCAGGGGCGGAAACACCATATACTTT CASSVAGRGGNTIYF TRBJ1-3 TRBV9 .
TGCGCCAGCAGCTCTGGACAGGGGGACACTGAAGCTTTCTTT CASSSGQGDTEAFF TRBJ1-1 TRBV5-1 TRBD1
TGTGCCAGCAGCGGAACCCGGCGGGACAGATTTTCTGGGGCCAACGTCCTGACTTTC CASSGTRRDRFSGANVLTF TRBJ2-6 TRBV11-2 .
TGCAGTGCGAGGGACAGCTATGGCTACACCTTC CSARDSYGYTF TRBJ1-2 TRBV20-1 TRBD1
TGTGCCAGCAGGGAGGAAACTGAAGCTTTCTTT CASREETEAFF TRBJ1-1 TRBV2 .
TGTGCCAGCAGCGCGACAGGGGGCGAAGAGACCCAGTACTTC CASSATGGEETQYF TRBJ2-5 TRBV7-9 TRBD1
TGTGCCACCAGCGATCGACAGGGAGAGGGCCTAAAACTGTTTTTT CATSDRQGEGLKLFF TRBJ1-4 TRBV15 TRBD1
TGTGCCAGCAGCTCGTCCCGGGACAGGGTCCTTAAGGAAAAACTGTTTTTT CASSSSRDRVLKEKLFF TRBJ1-4 TRBV7-9 TRBD1
TGTGCCAGCAGTTCCACAGGGGGGAAACACGAGCAGTACTTC CASSSTGGKHEQYF TRBJ2-7 TRBV6-5 TRBD1
TGCGCCAGCAGCCATAACGGACTAGCGGGGGGACGCTACTCCTACAATGAGCAGTTCTTC CASSHNGLAGGRYSYNEQFF TRBJ2-1 TRBV4-1 TRBD2
TGTGCCAGCAGCTTAGTTGGTACGGCGGGAGCCTACGAGCAGTACTTC CASSLVGTAGAYEQYF TRBJ2-7 TRBV7-2 TRBD2
TGTGCCAGCGGGGAACGCGGGGACACTGAAGCTTTCTTT CASGERGDTEAFF TRBJ1-1 TRBV7-2 .
TGCAGATTTACGGGGGGAACTGAAGCTTTCTTT CRFTGGTEAFF TRBJ1-1 TRBV20-1 .
TGCGCCAGCAGCTTGTACGGGAGCTCCTACGAGCAGTACTTC CASSLYGSSYEQYF TRBJ2-7 TRBV5-1 .
TGTGCCAGCAGCTTAGGACTGTACTATGGCTACACCTTC CASSLGLYYGYTF TRBJ1-2 TRBV7-9 .
TGTGCCAGCAGTGCCGGTCCCTATAATTCACCCCTCCACTTT CASSAGPYNSPLHF TRBJ1-6 TRBV6-5 .
TGTGCCAGCAGCTTCCCCAGGGGCACCTCTGGGGCCAACGTCCTGACTTTC CASSFPRGTSGANVLTF TRBJ2-6 TRBV7-9 .
TGTGCCAGCAGCCCCCTTAGCGGCACCGGGGAGCTGTTTTTT CASSPLSGTGELFF TRBJ2-2 TRBV7-3 .
TGCGCCAGCAGCCAACAGAGGACTAGCGGCACCACGCAGTATTTT CASSQQRTSGTTQYF TRBJ2-3 TRBV4-3 TRBD2
TGTGCCAGCAGTTACTCGACAGGGGGACCGGACGAGCAGTACTTC CASSYSTGGPDEQYF TRBJ2-7 TRBV6-6 TRBD1
TGTGCCAGTAGTCTCAGGAGGGGTACCTACGAGCAGTACTTC CASSLRRGTYEQYF TRBJ2-7 TRBV19 .
TGTGCCAGCAGCTTAGGCCCGGGTACCACTGAAGCTTTCTTT CASSLGPGTTEAFF TRBJ1-1 TRBV7-9 .